The entry below gives a single T cell receptor (beta chain) sequence along with its context. This record comes from a study of blood T cell repertoires in COVID-19. Libraries were prepared by immunoSEQ multiplex PCR; TCRdb keeps only in-frame clonotypes and omits some of them. The sample has approximately 310,000 clones, 75% to 90% seen once. The CDR3 extends over 15 amino acids. Trimming removed 4 bases from V and 3 bases from J; junction bases left unmatched: 6. Germline-derived CDR1 and CDR2 are SGHRS and YFSETQ. This chain joins TRBV5-1 and TRBJ1-2, with 10 bases matching TRBD1. Sequenced: PBMCs or T cells enriched from blood (not recorded which). The source is a man in his sixties who had recovered from COVID-19. The CDR3 DNA follows: TGCGCCAGCAGCCAGCAGACAGGGGGCGACTATGGCTACACCTTC. It is translated as CASSQQTGGDYGYTF.